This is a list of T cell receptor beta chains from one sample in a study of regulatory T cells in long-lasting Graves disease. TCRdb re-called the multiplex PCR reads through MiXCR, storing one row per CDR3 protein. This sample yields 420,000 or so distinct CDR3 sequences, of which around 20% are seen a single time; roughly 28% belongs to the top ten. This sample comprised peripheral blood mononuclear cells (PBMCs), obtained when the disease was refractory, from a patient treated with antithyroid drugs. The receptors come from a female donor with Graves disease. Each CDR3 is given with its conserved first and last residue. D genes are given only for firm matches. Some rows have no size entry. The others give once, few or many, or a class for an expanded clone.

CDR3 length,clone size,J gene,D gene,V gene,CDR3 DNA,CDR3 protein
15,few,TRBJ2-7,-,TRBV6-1,TGTGCCAGCATCCATACTATCTCGCCCTCCTACGAGCAGTACTTC,CASIHTISPSYEQYF
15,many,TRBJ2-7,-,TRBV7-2,TGTGCCAGCAGCTTATCGGCGGGCTCCCAGTACGAGCAGTACTTC,CASSLSAGSQYEQYF
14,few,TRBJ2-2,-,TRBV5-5,TGTGCCAGCAGCTCACCAAGTTTTAGCGGGGAGCTGTTTTTT,CASSSPSFSGELFF
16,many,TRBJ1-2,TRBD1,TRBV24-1,TGTGCCACCAGTGAGGGGACCGGGACAGCTACTTATGGCTACACCTTC,CATSEGTGTATYGYTF
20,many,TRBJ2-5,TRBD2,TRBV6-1,TGTGCCAGCAGCAAAACCCCCGTCAGGCGGGAGGGCCCGTACCAAGAGACCCAGTACTTC,CASSKTPVRREGPYQETQYF
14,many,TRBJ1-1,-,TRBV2,TGTGCCAGCAGGGGGTCGAGTCAAAACACTGAAGCTTTCTTT,CASRGSSQNTEAFF
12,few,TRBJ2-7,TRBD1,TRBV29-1,TGCAGCGTAGCCGGGACAGGGGTCGAGCAGTACTTC,CSVAGTGVEQYF
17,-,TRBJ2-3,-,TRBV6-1,TGTGCCAGCAGCCCCCGGATTAGTGGGCTCAGCACAGATACGCAGTATTTT,CASSPRISGLSTDTQYF
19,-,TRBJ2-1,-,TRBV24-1,TGTGCCACCAGTGATCCTAACCGTGAAACCTTACTAGATTACAATGAGCAGTTCTTC,CATSDPNRETLLDYNEQFF
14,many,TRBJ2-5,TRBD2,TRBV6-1,TGTGCCAGCAGTCAAACTAGCGGGAGGGGGACCCAGTACTTC,CASSQTSGRGTQYF
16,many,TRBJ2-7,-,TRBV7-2,TGTGCCAGCAGCTCCCCCGCGGGGAACACTCCCCTCGAGCAGTACTTC,CASSSPAGNTPLEQYF
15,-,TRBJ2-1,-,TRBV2,TGTGCCAGCAGTGAAGAGGTGGCGATCTACAATGAGCAGTTCTTC,CASSEEVAIYNEQFF
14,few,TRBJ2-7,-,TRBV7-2,TGTGCCAGCAGCTTAGTAGCAGGGACCTACGAGCAGTACTTC,CASSLVAGTYEQYF
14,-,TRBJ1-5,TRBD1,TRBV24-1,TGTGCCACCAGTGAGGGACAGGGGGGTCAGCCCCAGCATTTT,CATSEGQGGQPQHF
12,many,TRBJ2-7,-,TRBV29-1,TGCAGCGTTGAGGGGACCACCTACGAGCAGTACTTC,CSVEGTTYEQYF
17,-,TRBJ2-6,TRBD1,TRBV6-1,TGTGCCAGCAGCAACAGGGGGCAAAAAACCGGGGCCAACGTCCTGACTTTC,CASSNRGQKTGANVLTF
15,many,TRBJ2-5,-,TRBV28,TGTGCCAGCAGTTTAGCGCGTCGGGGGCTTGAGACCCAGTACTTC,CASSLARRGLETQYF
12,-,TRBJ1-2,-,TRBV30,TGTGCCGGTGCGGGGCAGGGAGGAGGCTACACCTTC,CAGAGQGGGYTF
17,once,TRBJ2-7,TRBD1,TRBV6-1,TGTGCCAGCAGCCGGGACAGTCTTCCTACGAGCTTCTCGGAACAGTACTTC,CASSRDSLPTSFSEQYF
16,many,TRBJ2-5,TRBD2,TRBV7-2,TGTGCCAGCAGCTCAAGCGGGGGCCAGCGGCGAGAGACCCAGTACTTC,CASSSSGGQRRETQYF
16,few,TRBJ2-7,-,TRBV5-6,TGTGCCAGCAGCTTTAAGGATCAATCCACTTTCTACGAGCAGTACTTC,CASSFKDQSTFYEQYF
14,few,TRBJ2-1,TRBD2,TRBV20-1,TGCAGTGCTAGAGGGCGGGGGGGAAACAATGAGCAGTTCTTC,CSARGRGGNNEQFF
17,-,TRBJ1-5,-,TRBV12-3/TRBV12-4,TGTGCCAGCAGTTACCAGGGATCGGGGTCCTACCATCAGCCCCAGCATTTT,CASSYQGSGSYHQPQHF
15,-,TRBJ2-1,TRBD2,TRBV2,TGTGCCAGCGGCGAAAGACTAGCGGGAGTAAGGGAGCAGTTCTTC,CASGERLAGVREQFF
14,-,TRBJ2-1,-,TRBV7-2,TGTGCCAGCAGCTCCGGGACACCCTACAATGAGCAGTTCTTC,CASSSGTPYNEQFF
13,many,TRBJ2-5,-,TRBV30,TGTGCCTGGGGGTTGACAGTTGGAGAGACCCAGTACTTC,CAWGLTVGETQYF
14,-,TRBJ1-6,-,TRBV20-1,TGCAGTGCTAGGGTTCAGGCCGATGGCTCACCCCTCCACTTT,CSARVQADGSPLHF
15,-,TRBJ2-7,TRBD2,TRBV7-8,TGTGCCAGCAGCGGATTAGCGGGACTTACCTACGAGCAGTACTTC,CASSGLAGLTYEQYF
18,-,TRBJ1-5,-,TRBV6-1,TGTGCCAGCAGTGAAAGTACGGCAGCCACCTATAGCAATCAGCCCCAGCATTTT,CASSESTAATYSNQPQHF
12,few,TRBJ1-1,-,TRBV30,TGTGCCTGGAGTCCTAGAGAGAATGAAGCTTTCTTT,CAWSPRENEAFF
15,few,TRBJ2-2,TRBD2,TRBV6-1,TGTGCCAGCAGTGAAGCGGCAGCGGGAGCCGGGGAGCTGTTTTTT,CASSEAAAGAGELFF
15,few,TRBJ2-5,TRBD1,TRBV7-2,TGTGCCAGCAGCTTTGACAGGGGGCCCCAAGAGACCCAGTACTTC,CASSFDRGPQETQYF
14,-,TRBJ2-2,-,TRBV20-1,TGCAGTGCTAGTGGCCGGAAGAACACCGGGGAGCTGTTTTTT,CSASGRKNTGELFF
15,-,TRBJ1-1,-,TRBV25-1,TGTGCCAGCAGTGAAGGTCTTGGGGTATTCCGTGAAGCTTTCTTT,CASSEGLGVFREAFF
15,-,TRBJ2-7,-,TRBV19,TGTGCCAGTAGTTACGCCGGACTGAATTCCTACGAGCAGTACTTC,CASSYAGLNSYEQYF
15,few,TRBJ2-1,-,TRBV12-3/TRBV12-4,TGTGCCAGCAGTGAAGAGGCTGACTCCTACAATGAGCAGTTCTTC,CASSEEADSYNEQFF
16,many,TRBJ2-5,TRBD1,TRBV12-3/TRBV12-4,TGTGCCAGCAGGCCGACGGGACAGGGGAACCAAGAGACCCAGTACTTC,CASRPTGQGNQETQYF
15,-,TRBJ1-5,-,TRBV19,TGTGCCAGTACGGGGGCCTCATATAGCAATCAGCCCCAGCATTTT,CASTGASYSNQPQHF
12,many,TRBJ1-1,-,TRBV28,TGTGCCAGCAGCATTGGGGCAGGCGAAGCTTTCTTT,CASSIGAGEAFF
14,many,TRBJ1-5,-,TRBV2,TGTGCCAGCAGACGGGACCGTAGCAATCAGCCCCAGCATTTT,CASRRDRSNQPQHF
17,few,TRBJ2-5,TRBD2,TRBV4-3,TGCGCCAGCAGCCAAGATGGTACTAGCGGGAGTCGTGAGACCCAGTACTTC,CASSQDGTSGSRETQYF
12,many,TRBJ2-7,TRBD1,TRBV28,TGTGCCATATCGACAGGGGACAGGGAGCAGTACTTC,CAISTGDREQYF
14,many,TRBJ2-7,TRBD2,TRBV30,TGTGCCGGACGACTAGCGGGAGGGCCCTACGAGCAGTACTTC,CAGRLAGGPYEQYF
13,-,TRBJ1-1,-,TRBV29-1,TGCAGCGTTGGGAAACCGGATTGGTCTGAAGCTTTCTTT,CSVGKPDWSEAFF
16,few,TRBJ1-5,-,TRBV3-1,TGTGCCAGCAGCCAATCACGAGGGACGGTAGGGCAGCCCCAGCATTTT,CASSQSRGTVGQPQHF
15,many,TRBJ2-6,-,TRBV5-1,TGTGCCAGCAGCTTGGGGCCCTCTGGGGCCAACGTCCTGACTTTC,CASSLGPSGANVLTF
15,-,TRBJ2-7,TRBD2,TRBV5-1,TGCGCCAGCGGTACCCCCGGGACTAGCATCTACGAGCAGTACTTC,CASGTPGTSIYEQYF
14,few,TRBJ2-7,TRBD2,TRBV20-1,TGCAGTGGGACTAGCGGGAGAGGTTCGATAGAGCAGTACTTC,CSGTSGRGSIEQYF
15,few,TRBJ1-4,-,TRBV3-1,TGTGCCAGCAGCCCTGGACAGCCGATTAATGAAAAACTGTTTTTT,CASSPGQPINEKLFF
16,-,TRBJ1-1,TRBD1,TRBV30,TGTGCCTGGAGTGTCGTCAGGGGGACCGGGAACACTGAAGCTTTCTTT,CAWSVVRGTGNTEAFF